This T cell receptor (beta chain) was obtained from a study of blood T cell repertoires in COVID-19. Study-wide context: Whether acute or convalescent, the COVID-19 samples came from the United States, Italy and Spain. Nucleic acid was either cDNA or gDNA, and it came from T cells, B-cell-depleted T cells, or PBMCs.

Germline CDR1 reads MNHEY; CDR2 reads SVGEGT. The CDR3 covers 15 residues. Trimming took 3 bases from V and 4 from J, leaving 15 bases between them. Authors' processing steps: Scientists estimated how many nucleated cells there were by amplifying reference gene primers. Clones were sequenced by immunoSEQ multiplex PCR, and TCRdb holds only the in-frame ones, with some missing. Clonal size and the V and J genes are those of that table, whereas D and trimming came from the DNA. The data hold fewer than 200,000 clones, with about 80% observed a single time. This chain uses TRBV6-2 or TRBV6-3 with TRBJ1-2, with TRBD1 as a possible D gene (6 bases). This TCR derives from a man aged 70 or older with active or convalescent COVID-19. Sequencing input: peripheral blood. The DNA for the CDR3 is TGTGCCAGCAGTTATTCAGGGGCCGGCAGCTATGGCTACACCTTC. This encodes CASSYSGAGSYGYTF.